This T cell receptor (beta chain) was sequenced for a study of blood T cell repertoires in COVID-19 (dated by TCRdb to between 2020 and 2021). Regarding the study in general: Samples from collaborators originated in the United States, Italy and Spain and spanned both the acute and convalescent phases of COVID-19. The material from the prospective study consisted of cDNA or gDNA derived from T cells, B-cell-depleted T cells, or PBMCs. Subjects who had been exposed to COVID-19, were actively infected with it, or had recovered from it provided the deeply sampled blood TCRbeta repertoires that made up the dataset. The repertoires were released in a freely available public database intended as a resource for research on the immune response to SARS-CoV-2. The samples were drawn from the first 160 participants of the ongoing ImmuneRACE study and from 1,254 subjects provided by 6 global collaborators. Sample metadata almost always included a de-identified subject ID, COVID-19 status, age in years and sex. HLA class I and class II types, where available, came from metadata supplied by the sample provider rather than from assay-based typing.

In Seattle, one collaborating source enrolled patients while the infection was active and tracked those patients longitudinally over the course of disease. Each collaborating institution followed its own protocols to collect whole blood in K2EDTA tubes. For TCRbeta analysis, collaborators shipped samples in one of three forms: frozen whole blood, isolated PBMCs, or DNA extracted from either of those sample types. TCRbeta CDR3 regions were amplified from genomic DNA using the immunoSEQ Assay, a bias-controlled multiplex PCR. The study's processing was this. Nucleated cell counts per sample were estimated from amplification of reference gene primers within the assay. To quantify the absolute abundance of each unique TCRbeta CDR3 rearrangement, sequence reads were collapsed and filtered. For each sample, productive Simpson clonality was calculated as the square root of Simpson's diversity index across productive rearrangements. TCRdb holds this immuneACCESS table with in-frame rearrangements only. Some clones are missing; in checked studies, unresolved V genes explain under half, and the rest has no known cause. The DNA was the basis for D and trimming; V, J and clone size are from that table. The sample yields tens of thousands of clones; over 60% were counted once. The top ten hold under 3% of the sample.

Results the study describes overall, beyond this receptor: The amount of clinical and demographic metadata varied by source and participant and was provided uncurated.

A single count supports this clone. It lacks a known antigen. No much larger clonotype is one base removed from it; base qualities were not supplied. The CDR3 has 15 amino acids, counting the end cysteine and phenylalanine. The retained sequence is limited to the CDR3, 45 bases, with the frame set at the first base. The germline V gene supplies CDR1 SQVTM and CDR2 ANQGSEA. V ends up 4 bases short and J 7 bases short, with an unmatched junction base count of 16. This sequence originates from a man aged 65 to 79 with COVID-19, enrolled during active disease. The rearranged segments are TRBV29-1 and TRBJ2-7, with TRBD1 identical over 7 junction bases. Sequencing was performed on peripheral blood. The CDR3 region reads CSVGTSPGTVSEQYF. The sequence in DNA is TGCAGCGTTGGAACTTCTCCCGGGACAGTGAGTGAGCAGTACTTC.